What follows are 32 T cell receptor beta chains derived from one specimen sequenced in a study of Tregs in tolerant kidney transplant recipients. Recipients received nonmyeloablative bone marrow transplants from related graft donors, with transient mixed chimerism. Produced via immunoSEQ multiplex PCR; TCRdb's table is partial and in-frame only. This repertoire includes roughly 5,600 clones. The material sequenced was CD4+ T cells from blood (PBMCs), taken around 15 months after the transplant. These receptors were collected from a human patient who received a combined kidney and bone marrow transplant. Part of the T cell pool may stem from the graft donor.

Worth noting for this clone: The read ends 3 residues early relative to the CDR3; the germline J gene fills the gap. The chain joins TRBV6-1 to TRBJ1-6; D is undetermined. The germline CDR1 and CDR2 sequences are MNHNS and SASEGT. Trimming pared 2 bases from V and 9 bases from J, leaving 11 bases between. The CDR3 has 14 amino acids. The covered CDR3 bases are TGTGCCAGCAGTGAATACTCCCGGGGTTCACCC. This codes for CASSEYSRGSP. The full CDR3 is CASSEYSRGSPLHF.

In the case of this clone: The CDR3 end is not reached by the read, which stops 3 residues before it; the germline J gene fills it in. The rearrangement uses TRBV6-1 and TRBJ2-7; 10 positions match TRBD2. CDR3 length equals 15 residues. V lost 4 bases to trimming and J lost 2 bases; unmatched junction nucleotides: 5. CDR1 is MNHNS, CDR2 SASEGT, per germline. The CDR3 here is CASSGTSGTPYEQYF. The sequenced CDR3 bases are TGTGCCAGCAGTGGTACTAGCGGGACCCCCTACGAG.

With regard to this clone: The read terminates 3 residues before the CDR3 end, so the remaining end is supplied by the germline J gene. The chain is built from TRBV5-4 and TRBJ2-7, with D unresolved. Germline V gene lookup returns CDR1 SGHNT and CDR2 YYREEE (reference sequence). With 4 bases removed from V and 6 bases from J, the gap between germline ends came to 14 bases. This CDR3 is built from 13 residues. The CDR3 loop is CASSHTVAAEQYF. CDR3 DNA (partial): TGTGCCAGCAGCCACACCGTGGCCGCCGAG.

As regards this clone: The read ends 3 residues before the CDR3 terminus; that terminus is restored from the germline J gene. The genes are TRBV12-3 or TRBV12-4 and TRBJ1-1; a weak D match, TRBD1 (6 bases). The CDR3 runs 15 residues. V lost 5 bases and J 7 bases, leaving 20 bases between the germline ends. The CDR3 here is CASSPRGGAWVEAFF. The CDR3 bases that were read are TGTGCCAGCAGTCCTAGGGGGGGGGCGTGGGTTGAA.

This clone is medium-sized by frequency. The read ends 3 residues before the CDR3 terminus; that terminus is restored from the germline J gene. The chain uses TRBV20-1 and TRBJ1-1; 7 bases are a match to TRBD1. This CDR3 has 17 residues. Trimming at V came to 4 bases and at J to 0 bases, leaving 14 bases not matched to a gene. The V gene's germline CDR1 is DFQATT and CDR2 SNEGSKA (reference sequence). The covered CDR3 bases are TGCAGTGCTATTGGTATAGGGACAGACAACATGAACACTGAA. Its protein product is CSAIGIGTDNMNTE. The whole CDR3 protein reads CSAIGIGTDNMNTEAFF.

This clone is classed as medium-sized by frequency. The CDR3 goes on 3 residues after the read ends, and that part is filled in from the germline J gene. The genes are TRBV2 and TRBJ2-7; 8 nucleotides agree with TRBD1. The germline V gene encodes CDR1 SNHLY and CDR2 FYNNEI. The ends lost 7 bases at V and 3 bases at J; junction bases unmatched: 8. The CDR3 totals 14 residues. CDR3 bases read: TGTGCCAGCAAAGAGGACAGGGACAACTACGAG. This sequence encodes CASKEDRDNYE. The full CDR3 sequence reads CASKEDRDNYEQYF.

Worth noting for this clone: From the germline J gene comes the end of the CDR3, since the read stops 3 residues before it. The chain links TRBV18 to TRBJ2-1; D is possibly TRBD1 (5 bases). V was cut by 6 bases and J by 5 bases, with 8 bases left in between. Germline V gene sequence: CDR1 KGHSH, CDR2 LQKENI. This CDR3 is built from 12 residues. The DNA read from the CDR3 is TGTGCCAGCTCCAAGACAGACAATGAG. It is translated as CASSKTDNE. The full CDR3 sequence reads CASSKTDNEQFF.

The CDR3 loop reads CASSQGTVDGYTF. The CDR3 bases that were read are TGTGCCAGCAGTCAAGGGACAGTGGATGGC. V gene TRBV2 combines with J gene TRBJ1-2, with 7 bases that match TRBD1. The sequenced fragment ends 3 residues before the CDR3 boundary, so the rest is inferred from the germline J gene. Germline assignment: CDR1 SNHLY and CDR2 FYNNEI. The CDR3 runs to 13 residues. The V and J ends lost 5 bases and 6 bases, in that order; junction bases with no gene match: 6.

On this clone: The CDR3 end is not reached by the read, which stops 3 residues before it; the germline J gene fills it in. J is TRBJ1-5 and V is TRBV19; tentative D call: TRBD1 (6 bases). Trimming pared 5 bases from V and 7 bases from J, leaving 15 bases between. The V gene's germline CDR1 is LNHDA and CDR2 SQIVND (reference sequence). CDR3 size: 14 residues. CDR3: CASSRPGGQQPQHF. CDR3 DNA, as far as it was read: TGTGCCAGTAGTCGACCGGGGGGGCAGCAGCCC.

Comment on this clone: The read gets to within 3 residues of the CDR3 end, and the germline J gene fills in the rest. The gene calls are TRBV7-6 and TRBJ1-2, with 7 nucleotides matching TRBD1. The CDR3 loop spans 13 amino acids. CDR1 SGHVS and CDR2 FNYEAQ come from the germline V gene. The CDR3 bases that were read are TGTGCCAGCAGCTTAGATCCGGGACAGGGC. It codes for CASSLDPGQG. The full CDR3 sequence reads CASSLDPGQGYTF. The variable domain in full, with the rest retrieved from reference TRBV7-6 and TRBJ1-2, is GAGVSQSPRYKVTKRGQDVALRCDPISGHVSLYWYRQALGQGPEFLTYFNYEAQQDKSGLPNDRFSAERPEGSISTLTIQRTEQRDSAMYRCASSLDPGQGYTFGSGTRLTVV.

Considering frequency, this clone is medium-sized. The CDR3 loop reads CASSPGQGQAGYTF. CDR3 DNA (partial): TGCGCCAGCAGCCCGGGACAGGGGCAGGCTGGC. The gene calls are TRBV10-1 and TRBJ1-2; 10 bases line up with TRBD1. The read finishes 3 residues shy of the CDR3 end, and the germline J gene is used to complete it. The CDR3 length is 14 residues. From germline, CDR1 is WNHNN and CDR2 SYGVQD (reference sequence). V trimming: 6 bases; J trimming: 7 bases; junction bases outside the gene matches: 8.

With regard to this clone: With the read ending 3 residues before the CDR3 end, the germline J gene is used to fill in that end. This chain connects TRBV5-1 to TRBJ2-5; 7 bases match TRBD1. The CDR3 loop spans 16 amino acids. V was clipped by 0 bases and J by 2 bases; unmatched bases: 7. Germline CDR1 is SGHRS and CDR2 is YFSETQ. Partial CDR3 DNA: TGCGCCAGCAGCTTGGCCCCGAGCAGGGGGCAAGAGACC. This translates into CASSLAPSRGQET. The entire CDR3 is CASSLAPSRGQETQYF. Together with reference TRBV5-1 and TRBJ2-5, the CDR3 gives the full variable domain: KAGVTQTPRYLIKTRGQQVTLSCSPISGHRSVSWYQQTPGQGLQFLFEYFSETQRNKGNFPGRFSGRQFSNSRSEMNVSTLELGDSALYLCASSLAPSRGQETQYFGPGTRLLVL.

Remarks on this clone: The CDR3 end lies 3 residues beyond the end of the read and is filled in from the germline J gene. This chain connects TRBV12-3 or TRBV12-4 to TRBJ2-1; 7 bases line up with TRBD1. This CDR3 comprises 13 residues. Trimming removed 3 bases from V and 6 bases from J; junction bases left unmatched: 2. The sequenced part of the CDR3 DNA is TGTGCCAGCAGTTTCGGACAGGCCAATGAG. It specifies CASSFGQANE. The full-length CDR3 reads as CASSFGQANEQFF.

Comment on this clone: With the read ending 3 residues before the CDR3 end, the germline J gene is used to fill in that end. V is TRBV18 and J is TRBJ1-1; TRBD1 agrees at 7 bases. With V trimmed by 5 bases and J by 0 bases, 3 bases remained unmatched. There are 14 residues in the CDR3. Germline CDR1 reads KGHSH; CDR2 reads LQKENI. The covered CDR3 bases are TGTGCCAGCTCATGGGGACAGCTGAACACTGAA. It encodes CASSWGQLNTE. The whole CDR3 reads CASSWGQLNTEAFF.

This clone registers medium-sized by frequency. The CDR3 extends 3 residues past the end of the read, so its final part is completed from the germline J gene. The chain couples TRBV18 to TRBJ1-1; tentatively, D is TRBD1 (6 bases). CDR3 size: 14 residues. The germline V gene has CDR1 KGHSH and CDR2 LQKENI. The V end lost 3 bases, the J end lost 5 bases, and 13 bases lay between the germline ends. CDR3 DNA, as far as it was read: TGTGCCAGCTCACCTTCCAGGGGTTGGACTGAA. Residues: CASSPSRGWTE. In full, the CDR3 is CASSPSRGWTEAFF. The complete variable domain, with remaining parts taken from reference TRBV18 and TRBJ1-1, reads NAGVMQNPRHLVRRRGQEARLRCSPMKGHSHVYWYRQLPEEGLKFMVYLQKENIIDESGMPKERFSAEFPKEGPSILRIQQVVRGDSAAYFCASSPSRGWTEAFFGQGTRLTVV.

Partial CDR3 DNA: TGTGCCAGTAGTATAGGGACAGGGACGAGGGGGGCCAACGTC. It encodes CASSIGTGTRGANV. The whole CDR3 protein is CASSIGTGTRGANVLTF. The genes are TRBV19 and TRBJ2-6; 8 bases agree with TRBD1. The read falls 3 residues short of the CDR3 end, and the missing part is taken from the germline J gene. CDR1 and CDR2 from the germline V gene are LNHDA and SQIVND (reference sequence). The ends lost 1 base at V and 4 bases at J; junction bases unmatched: 6. The CDR3 consists of 17 residues.

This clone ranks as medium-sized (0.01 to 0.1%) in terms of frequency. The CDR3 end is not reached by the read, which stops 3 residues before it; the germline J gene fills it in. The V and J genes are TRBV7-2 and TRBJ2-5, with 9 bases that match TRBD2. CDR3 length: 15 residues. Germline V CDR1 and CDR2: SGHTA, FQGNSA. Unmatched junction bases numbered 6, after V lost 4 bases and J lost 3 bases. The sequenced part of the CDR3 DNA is TGTGCCAGCAGCTCTCGTAGCGGGAGAAAAGAGACC. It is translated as CASSSRSGRKET. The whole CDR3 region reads CASSSRSGRKETQYF. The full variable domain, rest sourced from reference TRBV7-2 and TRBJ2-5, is GAGVSQSPSNKVTEKGKDVELRCDPISGHTALYWYRQSLGQGLEFLIYFQGNSAPDKSGLPSDRFSAERTGGSVSTLTIQRTQQEDSAVYLCASSSRSGRKETQYFGPGTRLLVL.

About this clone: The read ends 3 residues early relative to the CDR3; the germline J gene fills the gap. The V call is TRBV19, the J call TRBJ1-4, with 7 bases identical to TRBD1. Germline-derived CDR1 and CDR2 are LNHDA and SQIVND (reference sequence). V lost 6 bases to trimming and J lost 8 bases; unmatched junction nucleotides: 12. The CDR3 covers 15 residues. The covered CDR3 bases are TGTGCCAGTAGAACTTTAGGAGGGGGCAGGGAAAAA. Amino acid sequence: CASRTLGGGREK. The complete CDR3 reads CASRTLGGGREKLFF.

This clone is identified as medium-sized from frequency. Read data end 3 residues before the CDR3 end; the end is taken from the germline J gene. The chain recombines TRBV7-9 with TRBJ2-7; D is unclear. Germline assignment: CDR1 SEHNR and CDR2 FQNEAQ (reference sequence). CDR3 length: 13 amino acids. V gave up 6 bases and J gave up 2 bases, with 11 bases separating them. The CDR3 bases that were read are TGTGCCAGCAGTCCCCAGAACGCCTACGAG. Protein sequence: CASSPQNAYE. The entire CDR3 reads CASSPQNAYEQYF.

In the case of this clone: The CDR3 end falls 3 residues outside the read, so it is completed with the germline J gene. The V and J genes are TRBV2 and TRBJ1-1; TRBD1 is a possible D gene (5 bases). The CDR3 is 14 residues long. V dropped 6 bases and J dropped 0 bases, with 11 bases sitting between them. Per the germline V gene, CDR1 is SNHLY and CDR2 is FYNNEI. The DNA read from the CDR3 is TGTGCCAGCAGCGAGGGGCGGATGAACACTGAA. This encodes CASSEGRMNTE. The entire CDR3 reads CASSEGRMNTEAFF. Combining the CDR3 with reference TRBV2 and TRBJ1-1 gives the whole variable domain EPEVTQTPSHQVTQMGQEVILRCVPISNHLYFYWYRQILGQKVEFLVSFYNNEISEKSEIFDDQFSVERPDGSNFTLKIRSTKLEDSAMYFCASSEGRMNTEAFFGQGTRLTVV.

CDR3 DNA (partial): TGTGCCAGCAGTAGAGCGGGGGGGCTCTCCAATGAG. Amino acid sequence: CASSRAGGLSNE. The full CDR3 reads CASSRAGGLSNEQFF. The gene calls are TRBV6-4 and TRBJ2-1; 10 nucleotides agree with TRBD2. The read comes to an end 3 residues before the CDR3 does, leaving the germline J gene to fill in the end. Germline CDR1 reads MRHNA; CDR2 reads SNTAGT. CDR3 length: 15 residues. V was clipped by 5 bases and J by 6 bases; unmatched bases: 7.

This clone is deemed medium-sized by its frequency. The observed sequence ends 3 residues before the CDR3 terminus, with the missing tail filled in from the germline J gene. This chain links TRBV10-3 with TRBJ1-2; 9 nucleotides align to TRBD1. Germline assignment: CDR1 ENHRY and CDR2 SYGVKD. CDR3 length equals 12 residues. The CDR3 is CAIRQTGGGYTF. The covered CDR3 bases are TGTGCCATCAGACAGACAGGGGGAGGC.

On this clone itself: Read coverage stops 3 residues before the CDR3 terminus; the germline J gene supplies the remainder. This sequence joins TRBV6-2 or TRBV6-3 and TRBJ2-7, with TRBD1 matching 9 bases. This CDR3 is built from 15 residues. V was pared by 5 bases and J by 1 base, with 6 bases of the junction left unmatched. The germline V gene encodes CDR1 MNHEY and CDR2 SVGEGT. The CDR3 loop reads CASSKLGQGSYEQYF. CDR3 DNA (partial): TGTGCCAGCAGTAAATTGGGACAGGGTTCCTACGAG.

The DNA read from the CDR3 is TGCGCCAGCAGCTTCAGGGGCTATAGCCACGAG. This translates into CASSFRGYSHE. The complete CDR3 protein is CASSFRGYSHEQYF. The chain employs TRBV5-1 and TRBJ2-7, with D tentatively TRBD1 (6 bases). The read falls 3 residues short of the CDR3 end, and the missing part is taken from the germline J gene. This CDR3 region has 14 residues. Germline CDR1 SGHRS, CDR2 YFSETQ. V lost 2 bases and J 5 bases, leaving 14 bases between the germline ends.

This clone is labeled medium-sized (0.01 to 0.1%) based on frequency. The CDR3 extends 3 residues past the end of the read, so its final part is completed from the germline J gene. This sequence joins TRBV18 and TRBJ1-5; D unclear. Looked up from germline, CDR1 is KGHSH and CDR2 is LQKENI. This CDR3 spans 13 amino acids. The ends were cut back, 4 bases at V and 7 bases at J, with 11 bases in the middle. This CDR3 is CASSQEGIQPQHF. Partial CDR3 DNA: TGTGCCAGCTCACAGGAGGGTATACAGCCC. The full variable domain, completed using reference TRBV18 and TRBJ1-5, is NAGVMQNPRHLVRRRGQEARLRCSPMKGHSHVYWYRQLPEEGLKFMVYLQKENIIDESGMPKERFSAEFPKEGPSILRIQQVVRGDSAAYFCASSQEGIQPQHFGDGTRLSIL.

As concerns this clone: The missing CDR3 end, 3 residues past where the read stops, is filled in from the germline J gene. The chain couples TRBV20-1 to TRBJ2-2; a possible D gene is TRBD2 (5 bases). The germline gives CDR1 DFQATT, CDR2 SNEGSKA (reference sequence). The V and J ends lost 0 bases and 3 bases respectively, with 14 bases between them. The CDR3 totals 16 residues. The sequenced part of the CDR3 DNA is TGCAGTGCTAGAGAAAACTCCCAGCGGTACACCGGGGAG. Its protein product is CSARENSQRYTGE. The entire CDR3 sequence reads CSARENSQRYTGELFF.

The CDR3 is CASSSGVVREQFF. The part of the CDR3 DNA that was read is TGTGCCAGCAGCTCCGGGGTTGTACGTGAG. The gene calls are TRBV7-2 and TRBJ2-1, with D maybe TRBD2 (5 bases). The read finishes 3 residues shy of the CDR3 end, and the germline J gene is used to complete it. The CDR3 length is 13 residues. CDR1 and CDR2 from the germline V gene are SGHTA and FQGNSA. V shed 4 bases and J shed 9 bases, with 13 bases lying between them. The full variable domain, with the rest looked up from reference TRBV7-2 and TRBJ2-1, is GAGVSQSPSNKVTEKGKDVELRCDPISGHTALYWYRQSLGQGLEFLIYFQGNSAPDKSGLPSDRFSAERTGGSVSTLTIQRTQQEDSAVYLCASSSGVVREQFFGPGTRLTVL.

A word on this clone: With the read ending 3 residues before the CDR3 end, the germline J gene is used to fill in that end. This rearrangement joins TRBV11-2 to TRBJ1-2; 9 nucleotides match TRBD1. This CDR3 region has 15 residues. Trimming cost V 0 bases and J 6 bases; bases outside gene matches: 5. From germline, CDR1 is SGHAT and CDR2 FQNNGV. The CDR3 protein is CASSLEGTGLHGYTF. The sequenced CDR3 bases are TGTGCCAGCAGCTTAGAAGGGACAGGGCTCCATGGC.

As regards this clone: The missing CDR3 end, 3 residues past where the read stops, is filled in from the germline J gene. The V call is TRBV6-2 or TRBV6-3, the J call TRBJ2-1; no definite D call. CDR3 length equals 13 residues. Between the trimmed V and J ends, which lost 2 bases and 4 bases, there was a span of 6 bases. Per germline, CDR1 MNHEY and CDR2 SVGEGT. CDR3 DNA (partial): TGTGCCAGCAGTTACCATCCATACAATGAG. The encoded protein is CASSYHPYNE. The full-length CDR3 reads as CASSYHPYNEQFF.

The CDR3 is CSVLDTDGYTF. CDR3 DNA, as far as it was read: TGCAGCGTGCTGGACACCGATGGC. The chain is built from TRBV29-1 and TRBJ1-2, with a possible D match to TRBD1 (5 bases). The read falls 3 residues short of the CDR3 end, and the missing part is taken from the germline J gene. Germline V gene sequence: CDR1 SQVTM, CDR2 ANQGSEA. V dropped 6 bases and J dropped 6 bases, with 11 bases sitting between them. This CDR3 contains 11 residues.

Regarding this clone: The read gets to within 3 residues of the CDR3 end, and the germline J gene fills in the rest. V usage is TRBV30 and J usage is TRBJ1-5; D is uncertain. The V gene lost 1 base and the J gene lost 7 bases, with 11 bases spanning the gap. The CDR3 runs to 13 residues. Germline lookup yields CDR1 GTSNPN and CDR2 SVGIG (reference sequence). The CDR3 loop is CAWSEKGAQPQHF. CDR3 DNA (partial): TGTGCCTGGAGTGAAAAGGGTGCCCAGCCC.

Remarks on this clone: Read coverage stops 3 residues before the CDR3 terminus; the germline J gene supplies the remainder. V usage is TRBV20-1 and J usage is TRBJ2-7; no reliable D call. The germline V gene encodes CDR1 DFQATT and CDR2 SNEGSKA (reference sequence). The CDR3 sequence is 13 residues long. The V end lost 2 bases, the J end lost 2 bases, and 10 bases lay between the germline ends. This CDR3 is CSARSLDTYEQYF. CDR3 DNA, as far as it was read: TGCAGTGCTAGATCGTTAGATACCTACGAG.